The 15 T cell receptor beta chains in this list originate from one sample, sequenced in a study of OX40 agonist ivuxolimab in advanced cancers. The table came from immunoSEQ multiplex PCR; TCRdb's copy has only in-frame clones and leaves some out. The table includes 35,000 to 40,000 clones, under 90% detected once. The sample was CD4+ or CD8+ T cells sorted from blood, taken in a trial of the OX40 agonist ivuxolimab. These TCRs come from an adult with an advanced solid tumor such as melanoma, head and neck, liver or kidney cancer.

V and J are TRBV11-3 and TRBJ1-1; no clear D. Trimming removed 5 bases from V and 0 bases from J, with 19 bases in between. This CDR3 comprises 17 residues. Germline CDR1 SGHNT, CDR2 YENEEA. The CDR3, as DNA: TGTGCCAGCAGCCTGGAAGTCTCAGGCTACATGAACACTGAAGCTTTCTTT. Its translation is CASSLEVSGYMNTEAFF.

This chain uses TRBV4-1 with TRBJ2-2, with a tentative D call TRBD1 (6 bases). This CDR3 comprises 17 residues. Looked up from germline, CDR1 is MGHRA and CDR2 is YSYEKL. The V end was cut by 3 bases, the J end by 5 bases, with 19 bases between. CDR3 sequence: CASSQGAMAGETGELFF. The CDR3 DNA reads TGCGCCAGCAGCCAGGGCGCTATGGCAGGGGAGACCGGGGAGCTGTTTTTT.

V usage is TRBV5-1 and J usage is TRBJ2-5; 9 bases line up with TRBD1. The J call may be incorrect, as the DNA end agrees better with TRBJ2-7. There are 14 residues in the CDR3. Germline-derived CDR1 and CDR2 are SGHRS and YFSETQ. CDR3 DNA sequence: TGCGCCAGCAGCTTCGGGACAGGGTCCTACGAGCAGTACTTC. Translation gives CASSFGTGSYEQYF.

The V and J genes are TRBV28 and TRBJ1-5; D unclear. This CDR3 is 18 amino acids long. Trimming shortened V by 2 bases and J by 0 bases, and 17 bases separated the two germline ends. The germline V gene encodes CDR1 MDHEN and CDR2 SYDVKM. The CDR3 region is CASSLTPGAQNSNQPQHF. The CDR3 nucleotides read TGTGCCAGCAGTTTAACCCCGGGAGCCCAAAATAGCAATCAGCCCCAGCATTTT.

The chain uses TRBV28 and TRBJ2-2; D may correspond to TRBD1 or TRBD2 (5 bases each). Germline V gene sequence: CDR1 MDHEN, CDR2 SYDVKM. CDR3 length: 14 amino acids. V was clipped by 11 bases and J by 1 base, with 14 bases between them. CDR3 amino acids: CAGGEGMNTGELFF. In nucleotides, the CDR3 is TGTGCCGGGGGAGAGGGAATGAACACCGGGGAGCTGTTTTTT.

This rearrangement joins TRBV28 to TRBJ2-7; 10 nucleotides line up with TRBD2. Trimming removed 7 bases from V and 2 bases from J; junction bases left unmatched: 17. The CDR3 extends over 18 amino acids. Germline CDR1 and CDR2: MDHEN and SYDVKM. The CDR3 DNA reads TGTGCCAGCACAATCGGGCTAGCGGGAGATCATAGCCCCTACGAGCAGTACTTC. Protein product: CASTIGLAGDHSPYEQYF.

The chain carries TRBV11-1 and TRBJ2-3, with 13 bases matching TRBD2. Germline assignment: CDR1 SGHAT and CDR2 FQDESV (reference sequence). V lost 1 base and J lost 6; bases outside the gene matches: 10. This CDR3 spans 18 amino acids. CDR3 DNA sequence: TGTGCCAGCAGCTTAGTCCCACGGACTAGCGGGGGCTGGGATACGCAGTATTTT. Encoded protein: CASSLVPRTSGGWDTQYF.

Details on this clone: This sample also contains other DNA sequences that code for the same CDR3. The chain has TRBV30 and TRBJ2-2, with 10 bases fitting TRBD2. The CDR3 sequence is 12 residues long. Germline V gene sequence: CDR1 GTSNPN, CDR2 SVGIG (reference sequence). The chain's CDR3 is CGASGGGGELFF. The CDR3 coding sequence is TGTGGGGCTAGCGGGGGTGGCGGGGAGCTGTTTTTT. The full variable domain, in which reference TRBV30 and TRBJ2-2 provide the parts outside the CDR3, is SQTIHQWPATLVQPVGSPLSLECTVEGTSNPNLYWYRQAAGRGLQLLFYSVGIGQISSEVPQNLSASRPQDRQFILSSKKLLLSDSGFYLCGASGGGGELFFGEGSRLTVL.

The chain links TRBV11-2 to TRBJ2-1; perhaps TRBD2 as D (5 bases). V lost 4 bases and J 10 bases, leaving 8 bases between the germline ends. The CDR3 runs 11 residues. The V gene's germline CDR1 is SGHAT and CDR2 FQNNGV. CDR3 nucleotide sequence: TGTGCCAGCAGCTCGTCGGGGGAGCAGTTCTTC. This codes for CASSSSGEQFF. Variable domain in full (rest from reference TRBV11-2 and TRBJ2-1): EAGVAQSPRYKIIEKRQSVAFWCNPISGHATLYWYQQILGQGPKLLIQFQNNGVVDDSQLPKDRFSAERLKGVDSTLKIQPAKLEDSAVYLCASSSSGEQFFGPGTRLTVL.

The rearrangement links TRBV7-9 to TRBJ2-5; D is unresolved. Trimming shortened V by 3 bases and J by 4 bases, and 9 bases separated the two germline ends. The V gene's germline CDR1 is SEHNR and CDR2 FQNEAQ (reference sequence). This CDR3 spans 13 amino acids. The CDR3 is CASSFAVAETQYF. The CDR3 bases are TGTGCCAGCAGCTTTGCTGTTGCAGAGACCCAGTACTTC.

This chain joins TRBV9 and TRBJ2-5, with 8 bases that match TRBD2. Germline loops: CDR1 SGDLS, CDR2 YYNGEE. The length of the CDR3 is 14 residues. J lost 5 bases, V lost 3 bases, and 6 bases had no gene match. CDR3 bases: TGTGCCAGCAGCGGCGGGGGGAGGCTCGAGACCCAGTACTTC. Its translation: CASSGGGRLETQYF.

This chain connects TRBV6-5 to TRBJ2-1, with D perhaps matching TRBD1 (5 bases). Trimming pared 3 bases from V and 6 bases from J, leaving 12 bases between. The CDR3 loop spans 14 amino acids. Germline assignment: CDR1 MNHEY and CDR2 SVGAGI. The CDR3 loop is CASSYVQGGNEQFF. The CDR3 DNA follows: TGTGCCAGCAGTTATGTCCAGGGCGGCAATGAGCAGTTCTTC.

The genes are TRBV4-3 and TRBJ2-1; 7 bases fit TRBD2. With V trimmed by 2 bases and J by 6 bases, 10 bases remained unmatched. CDR1 LGHNA and CDR2 YSLEER come from the germline V gene. There are 16 residues in the CDR3. CDR3 nucleotides: TGCGCCAGCAGCCAAAAATGGGAGGGCGGCCTCAATGAGCAGTTCTTC. It encodes CASSQKWEGGLNEQFF.

By share, this clone counts as medium-sized (0.01 to 0.1%). The J gene is TRBJ2-2, the V gene TRBV4-2; no clear D. CDR1 and CDR2 (germline): LGHNA, YNFKEQ. Trimming shortened V by 4 bases and J by 2 bases, and 17 bases separated the two germline ends. The CDR3 covers 17 residues. The DNA for the CDR3 is TGTGCCAGCAGCCCCTTGGTTGAAGGGCCCAACACCGGGGAGCTGTTTTTT. Encoded protein: CASSPLVEGPNTGELFF.

A single count supports this clone. The chain joins TRBV7-6 to TRBJ2-7; D is unclear. Trimming took off 4 bases at V and 3 bases at J, with 13 bases between the two ends. This CDR3 has 14 amino acids. Germline V gene data show CDR1 as SGHVS and CDR2 as FNYEAQ. The DNA for the CDR3 is TGTGCCAGCAGCTCTCCTGCAGCCAGCTACGAGCAGTACTTC. This encodes CASSSPAASYEQYF. Combining the CDR3 with reference TRBV7-6 and TRBJ2-7 gives the whole variable domain GAGVSQSPRYKVTKRGQDVALRCDPISGHVSLYWYRQALGQGPEFLTYFNYEAQQDKSGLPNDRFSAERPEGSISTLTIQRTEQRDSAMYRCASSSPAASYEQYFGPGTRLTVT.